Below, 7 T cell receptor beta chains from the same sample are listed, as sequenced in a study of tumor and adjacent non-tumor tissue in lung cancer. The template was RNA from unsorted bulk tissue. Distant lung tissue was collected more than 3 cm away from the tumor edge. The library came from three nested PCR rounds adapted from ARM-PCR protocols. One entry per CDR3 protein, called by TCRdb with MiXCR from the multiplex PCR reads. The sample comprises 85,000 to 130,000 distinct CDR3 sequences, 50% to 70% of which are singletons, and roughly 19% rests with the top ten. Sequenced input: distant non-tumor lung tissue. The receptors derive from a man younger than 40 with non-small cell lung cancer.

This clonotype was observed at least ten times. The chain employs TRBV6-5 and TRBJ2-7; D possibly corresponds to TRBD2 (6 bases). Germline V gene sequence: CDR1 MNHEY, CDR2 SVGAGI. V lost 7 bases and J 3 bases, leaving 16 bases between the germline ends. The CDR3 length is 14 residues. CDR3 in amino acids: CASNKAGLHYEQYF. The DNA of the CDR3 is TGTGCCAGCAATAAAGCGGGCCTCCACTACGAGCAGTACTTC.

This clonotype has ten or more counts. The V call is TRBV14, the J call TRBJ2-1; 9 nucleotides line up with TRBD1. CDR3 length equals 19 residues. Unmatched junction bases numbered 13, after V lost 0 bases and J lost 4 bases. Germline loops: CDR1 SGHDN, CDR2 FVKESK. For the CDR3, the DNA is TGTGCCAGCAGCCAAGAGCCGAGTACCGGGACAGGGTCATACAATGAGCAGTTCTTC. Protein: CASSQEPSTGTGSYNEQFF.

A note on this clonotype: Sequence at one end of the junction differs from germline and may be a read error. The CDR3 spells CVSSQALTSGNEQYF. Here the CDR3 DNA reads TGCGTCAGCAGCCAAGCATTGACTAGCGGGAACGAGCAGTACTTC. J is TRBJ2-7 and V is TRBV4-1; 11 bases fit TRBD2. Germline V gives CDR1 MGHRA, CDR2 YSYEKL. This CDR3 has 15 amino acids.

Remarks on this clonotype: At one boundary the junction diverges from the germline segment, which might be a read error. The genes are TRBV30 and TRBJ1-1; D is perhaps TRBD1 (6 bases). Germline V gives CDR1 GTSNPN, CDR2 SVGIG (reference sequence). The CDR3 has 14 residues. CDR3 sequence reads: CAWSASVGATKAFF. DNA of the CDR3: TGTGCTTGGAGTGCTAGCGTGGGGGCCACTAAAGCTTTCTTT.

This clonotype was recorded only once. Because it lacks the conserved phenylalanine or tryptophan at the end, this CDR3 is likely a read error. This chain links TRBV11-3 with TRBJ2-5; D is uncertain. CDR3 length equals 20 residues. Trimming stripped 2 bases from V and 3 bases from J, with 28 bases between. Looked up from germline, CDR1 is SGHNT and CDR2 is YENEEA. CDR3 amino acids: CASSLFPRLSRAAREETQYL. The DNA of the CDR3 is TGTGCCAGCAGCTTATTCCCCAGGCTCAGTCGGGCTGCAAGAGAAGAGACCCAGTACTTA.

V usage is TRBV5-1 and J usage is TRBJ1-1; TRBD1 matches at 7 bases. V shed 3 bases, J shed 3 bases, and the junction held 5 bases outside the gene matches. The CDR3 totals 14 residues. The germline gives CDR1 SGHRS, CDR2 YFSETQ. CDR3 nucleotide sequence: TGCGCCAGCAGCTCACAGGGGCTCGACACTGAAGCTTTCTTT. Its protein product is CASSSQGLDTEAFF.

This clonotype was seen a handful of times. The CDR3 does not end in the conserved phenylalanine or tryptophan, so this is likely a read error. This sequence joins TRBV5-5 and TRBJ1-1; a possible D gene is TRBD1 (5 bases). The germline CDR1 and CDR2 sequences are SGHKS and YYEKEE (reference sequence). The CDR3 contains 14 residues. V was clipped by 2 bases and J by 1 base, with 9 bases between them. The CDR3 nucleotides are TGTGCCAGCAGCTTCTTTACAGGGAACACTGAAGCTTTCTCT. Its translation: CASSFFTGNTEAFS.